Given below is one T cell receptor (beta chain) in context. What it binds is unknown. Documented time point: persistent/refractory GD, antithyroid drugs over 5 years with positive TRAb. Scientists built the TCR library using RNA that was extracted from PBMCs. Those enrolled as patients came out of an endocrinology department in Xi'an, China. This sample is part of a study of regulatory T cells in long-lasting Graves disease. Study-wide results and limits: The TCR repertoire of persistent Graves' patients was less diverse than that of newly diagnosed ones. Persistent disease exhibited a predilection for TRBV28, TRBJ1-2 and TRBJ2-5. Sample size was small, which may have lowered accuracy.

CDR3-region Arm-PCR and iRepertoire HTBI primers produced the TCR beta libraries. TCRdb reprocessed the multiplex PCR reads via MiXCR and lists one record per CDR3 protein. The sample contains 600,000 to 850,000 distinct CDR3 sequences, about 30% of which appear only once. The CDR3 is 12 amino acids. V lost 1 base and J lost 5, with 6 bases in between. Germline-derived CDR1 and CDR2 are SGHAT and FQNNGV. This clonotype originated in a female donor with Graves disease. The chain couples TRBV11-2 to TRBJ2-7; D unclear. Material: peripheral blood mononuclear cells (PBMCs), obtained when the disease was refractory, from a patient treated with antithyroid drugs. The CDR3: CASSLGRHEQYF. The CDR3 DNA reads as TGTGCCAGCAGCTTAGGGCGGCACGAGCAGTACTTC. Full variable domain (remainder filled in from reference TRBV11-2 and TRBJ2-7): EAGVAQSPRYKIIEKRQSVAFWCNPISGHATLYWYQQILGQGPKLLIQFQNNGVVDDSQLPKDRFSAERLKGVDSTLKIQPAKLEDSAVYLCASSLGRHEQYFGPGTRLTVT.